This T cell receptor beta chain is from a study of CD8+ T cells in alopecia areata. For the study at large: C3H/HeJ graft donors with spontaneous alopecia, aged 6-12 months, supplied skin that was transplanted onto female C3H/HeJ mice aged roughly 6-11 weeks.

Broader study findings: Greater clonality was observed in lesional scalp samples, especially alopecia totalis/universalis, versus normal scalp.

Extraction of RNA preceded its reverse transcription into cDNA, which served as the sequencing template. Here immunoSEQ multiplex PCR was the method, and the copy in TCRdb shows in-frame clones only, minus some. The profile covers under 3,500 clones, none occurring a single time. Comments on this clone: No antigen is known for it. Genes and germline come from the mouse. The read ends 4 residues early relative to the CDR3; the germline J gene fills the gap.

The CDR3 loop spans 15 amino acids. V trimming: 5 bases; J trimming: 2 bases; junction bases outside the gene matches: 7. Per the germline V gene, CDR1 is NSHNY and CDR2 is SYGAGN. The specimen sequenced was lesional skin. V and J are TRBV13-1 and TRBJ1-2; 9 bases agree with TRBD1. This TCR came from a C3H/HeJ mouse with alopecia areata. The strain's MHC type: H2-k. The sequenced part of the CDR3 DNA is TGTGCCAGCAGCTCATCCGGGACAGGGAACTCC. It translates to CASSSSGTGNS. The complete CDR3 protein is CASSSSGTGNSDYTF.